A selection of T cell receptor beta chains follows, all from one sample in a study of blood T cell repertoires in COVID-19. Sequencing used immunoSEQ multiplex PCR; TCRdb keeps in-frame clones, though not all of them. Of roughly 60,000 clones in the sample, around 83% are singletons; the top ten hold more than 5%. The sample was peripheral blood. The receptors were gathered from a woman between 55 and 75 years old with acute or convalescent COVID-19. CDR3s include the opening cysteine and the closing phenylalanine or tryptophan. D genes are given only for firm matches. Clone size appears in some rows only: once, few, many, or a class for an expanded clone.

DNA: TGTGCCAGCAGCGAGAGGCCAGGGAACTATGAGCAGTTCTTC; CDR3: CASSERPGNYEQFF; J: TRBJ2-1; size: .; length: 14; V: TRBV9; D: .
DNA: TGTGCCAGTAGTACAGGGACAGGGGGCGGTCTCAAGCAGTACTTC; CDR3: CASSTGTGGGLKQYF; J: TRBJ2-7; size: few; length: 15; V: TRBV19; D: TRBD1
DNA: TGTGCCAGCAGTGAACTTCCCGGGAGGGGTGGTAGGTCCTACGAGCAGTACTTC; CDR3: CASSELPGRGGRSYEQYF; J: TRBJ2-7; size: .; length: 18; V: TRBV25-1; D: TRBD2
DNA: TGCGCCAGCAGCCAAGAACAGGGCCACACCTTC; CDR3: CASSQEQGHTF; J: TRBJ1-2; size: .; length: 11; V: TRBV4-1; D: .
DNA: TGTGCCAGCACTACCGGGACAGGGAGGGAAGCTTTCTTT; CDR3: CASTTGTGREAFF; J: TRBJ1-1; size: many; length: 13; V: TRBV6-5; D: TRBD1
DNA: TGCAGCGTCCGGGGAAAAGCAACTAATGAAAAACTGTTTTTT; CDR3: CSVRGKATNEKLFF; J: TRBJ1-4; size: few; length: 14; V: TRBV29-1; D: .
DNA: TGTGCCAGCAGTTACTCTAGGAGGGAAGCCCAGCATTTT; CDR3: CASSYSRREAQHF; J: TRBJ1-5; size: .; length: 13; V: TRBV6-2/TRBV6-3; D: .
DNA: TGTGCCAGCAGTGAAGCGAACGACAGGGAACCCACTGAAGCTTTCTTT; CDR3: CASSEANDREPTEAFF; J: TRBJ1-1; size: .; length: 16; V: TRBV6-1; D: TRBD1
DNA: TGTGCCAGCAGCGAGTGGGACAGAAGTAATGGCTACACCTTC; CDR3: CASSEWDRSNGYTF; J: TRBJ1-2; size: .; length: 14; V: TRBV13; D: TRBD1
DNA: TGTGCCAGCAGCTTGGTCCAAGATACGCAGTATTTT; CDR3: CASSLVQDTQYF; J: TRBJ2-3; size: .; length: 12; V: TRBV5-5; D: .